The 23 T cell receptor beta chains below all came from one sample that was sequenced in a study of shared T cell receptors in the human thymus. TCRdb's table, derived via immunoSEQ multiplex PCR, lists solely in-frame clones and lacks some. The table has around 65,000 clones, more than 90% seen once. Sequencing was done on a sample of thymocytes. These TCRs come from a human donor.

V gene TRBV7-4 combines with J gene TRBJ2-1; D not certain. Germline values: CDR1 SGHVT, CDR2 SQSDAQ. The CDR3 is 15 amino acids. V lost 2 bases and J lost 8, with 16 bases in between. In DNA form, the CDR3 reads TGTGCCAGCAGCTTAAGGCTCCGTTCGTCGGATGAGCAGTTCTTC. Its translation is CASSLRLRSSDEQFF.

A remark on this clone: The limits of the CDR3 on the DNA are not certain, so only TCRdb's listed CDR3 is given. The V and J genes are TRBV7-5 and TRBJ2-3; no DNA check was done on the table's D call, TRBD1. TRBV7-5 corresponds to a pseudogene. The CDR3 extends over 21 residues, inclusive of both ends. CDR3 amino acids: CARAQPIITIVAPGAVDTQYF.

The chain uses TRBV7-8 and TRBJ1-5; D remains unclear. CDR1 and CDR2 from the germline V gene are SGHVS and FQNEAQ. The length of the CDR3 is 17 residues. Deletions cut 4 bases from V and 0 bases from J, with 16 bases between. The CDR3 DNA sequence: TGTGCCAGCAGCTCCTTACCACATACATATAGCAATCAGCCCCAGCATTTT. It encodes CASSSLPHTYSNQPQHF.

The chain couples TRBV7-2 to TRBJ2-5; D may be TRBD1 (7 bases). CDR3 length equals 14 residues. CDR1 SGHTA and CDR2 FQGNSA come from the germline V gene. The germline V and J ends were trimmed by 5 bases and 9 bases, with 19 bases remaining between them. The CDR3: CASSLQGGNGAQYF. DNA for the CDR3: TGTGCCAGCAGCCTCCAGGGGGGTAACGGGGCCCAGTACTTC.

The chain links TRBV29-1 to TRBJ2-2; D is possibly TRBD1 or TRBD2 (5 bases each). The V end was cut by 5 bases, the J end by 1 base, with 17 bases between. The CDR3 is made up of 16 amino acids. Germline V lookup: CDR1 SQVTM, CDR2 ANQGSEA. CDR3 sequence (DNA): TGCAGCGTTAAAAAAGCCGGGACGGAGAACACCGGGGAGCTGTTTTTT. Residues: CSVKKAGTENTGELFF.

The J gene is TRBJ2-3, the V gene TRBV27; D is tentatively TRBD1 or TRBD2 (5 bases each). Trimming removed 8 bases at V and 3 bases at J, with 12 bases between. Per germline, CDR1 MNHEY and CDR2 SMNVEV (reference sequence). There are 13 residues in the CDR3. Here the CDR3 DNA reads TGTGCCAGCCAGCTGGGGGAAACAGATACGCAGTATTTT. It yields the protein CASQLGETDTQYF.

The chain carries TRBV7-9 and TRBJ2-3, with 15 nucleotides matching TRBD2. This CDR3 is built from 18 residues. The J segment lost 1 base and the V segment lost 5 bases, leaving 7 bases of the junction unmatched. Per germline, CDR1 SEHNR and CDR2 FQNEAQ (reference sequence). The DNA of the CDR3 is TGTGCCAGCAGCCGGACTAGCGGGGGGGCCGTGGGCACAGATACGCAGTATTTT. It encodes CASSRTSGGAVGTDTQYF.

V is TRBV9 and J is TRBJ1-5, with 7 bases fitting TRBD1. Germline CDR1 SGDLS, CDR2 YYNGEE. Trimming cost V 3 bases and J 6 bases; bases outside gene matches: 6. CDR3 length equals 14 residues. The CDR3 DNA sequence: TGTGCCAGCAGCGGTGCGGCAGGGGGTCAGCCCCAGCATTTT. It yields the protein CASSGAAGGQPQHF. Supplemented by reference TRBV9 and TRBJ1-5, the full variable domain reads DSGVTQTPKHLITATGQRVTLRCSPRSGDLSVYWYQQSLDQGLQFLIQYYNGEERAKGNILERFSAQQFPDLHSELNLSSLELGDSALYFCASSGAAGGQPQHFGDGTRLSIL.

This clone is a singleton in its sample. The gene calls are TRBV9 and TRBJ2-2, with 10 positions matching TRBD2. CDR1 is SGDLS, CDR2 YYNGEE, per germline. Trimming removed 2 bases from V and 5 bases from J; junction bases left unmatched: 9. This CDR3 has 17 residues. The CDR3 reads CASSVNSGTSVTGELFF. In nucleotides, the CDR3 is TGTGCCAGCAGCGTCAATTCCGGGACTAGCGTAACCGGGGAGCTGTTTTTT.

The rearrangement links TRBV6-5 to TRBJ1-1; 8 bases agree with TRBD1. With V trimmed by 6 bases and J by 1 base, 7 bases remained unmatched. The CDR3 has 15 residues. The germline V gene has CDR1 MNHEY and CDR2 SVGAGI. The CDR3 DNA reads TGTGCCAGCAGCCGGGACAGGCTAGAGAACACTGAAGCTTTCTTT. Translating gives CASSRDRLENTEAFF.

The rearrangement joins TRBV5-1 to TRBJ2-5; D perhaps matches TRBD2 (6 bases). Trimming pared 5 bases from V and 0 bases from J, leaving 26 bases between. This CDR3 spans 19 amino acids. Germline V gene data show CDR1 as SGHRS and CDR2 as YFSETQ. The CDR3 spells CASSLRRELAVKYQETQYF. The CDR3 bases are TGCGCCAGCAGTCTCCGGAGGGAGTTAGCGGTTAAGTACCAAGAGACCCAGTACTTC. Full variable domain (missing parts from reference TRBV5-1 and TRBJ2-5): KAGVTQTPRYLIKTRGQQVTLSCSPISGHRSVSWYQQTPGQGLQFLFEYFSETQRNKGNFPGRFSGRQFSNSRSEMNVSTLELGDSALYLCASSLRRELAVKYQETQYFGPGTRLLVL.

V and J are TRBV7-9 and TRBJ1-6; D ambiguous. V lost 2 bases and J 5 bases, leaving 13 bases between the germline ends. The CDR3 has 16 residues. Germline V gene data show CDR1 as SEHNR and CDR2 as FQNEAQ (reference sequence). Here the CDR3 DNA reads TGTGCCAGCAGCTTATATGGATGGGGTGATAATTCACCCCTCCACTTT. It codes for CASSLYGWGDNSPLHF. Full variable domain (rest looked up from reference TRBV7-9 and TRBJ1-6): DTGVSQNPRHKITKRGQNVTFRCDPISEHNRLYWYRQTLGQGPEFLTYFQNEAQLEKSRLLSDRFSAERPKGSFSTLEIQRTEQGDSAMYLCASSLYGWGDNSPLHFGNGTRLTVT.

The CDR3 DNA sequence: TGTGCCAGCAGCCCCCCTCGCAGCGGGGGGGCCCAACCCTTCGACAATGAGCAGTTCTTC. Amino acid sequence: CASSPPRSGGAQPFDNEQFF. This sequence joins TRBV9 and TRBJ2-1; the match to TRBD2 covers 10 bases. The junction had 21 bases not matched to a gene; V was cut back by 4 bases and J by 5 bases. Germline V gene lookup returns CDR1 SGDLS and CDR2 YYNGEE. This CDR3 contains 20 residues.

This clone appeared once. The chain links TRBV9 to TRBJ2-5, with D unclear. Germline V lookup: CDR1 SGDLS, CDR2 YYNGEE. The CDR3 totals 16 residues. V gave up 3 bases and J gave up 1 base, with 16 bases separating them. CDR3: CASSGGGRLAQETQYF. The CDR3 coding sequence is TGTGCCAGCAGCGGAGGTGGGCGGCTCGCCCAAGAGACCCAGTACTTC.

The chain couples TRBV7-3 to TRBJ1-2; possibly TRBD1 for D (5 bases). Germline V gene sequence: CDR1 SGHTA, CDR2 FQGTGA. V lost 0 bases and J 4 bases, leaving 18 bases between the germline ends. The CDR3 runs 17 residues. This CDR3 is CASSLTGTKALLYGYTF. In DNA, the CDR3 is TGTGCCAGCAGCTTAACCGGGACCAAAGCACTACTCTATGGCTACACCTTC.

This chain uses TRBV7-9 with TRBJ1-2; D is uncertain. CDR3 size: 16 residues. Germline V gene data show CDR1 as SEHNR and CDR2 as FQNEAQ (reference sequence). The V and J ends lost 0 bases and 8 bases respectively, with 19 bases between them. The CDR3 spells CASSLAGGLSKGGYTF. The DNA of the CDR3 is TGTGCCAGCAGCTTAGCGGGAGGACTATCCAAAGGGGGCTACACCTTC.

Turning to this clone: Other DNA sequences in this specimen translate into the identical CDR3. V and J are TRBV4-1 and TRBJ2-2; 10 nucleotides line up with TRBD2. The CDR3 sequence is 16 residues long. Germline assignment: CDR1 MGHRA and CDR2 YSYEKL. The V segment lost 1 base and the J segment 7 bases; nucleotides outside the gene matches: 6. The CDR3, as DNA: TGCGCCAGCAGCCAAGGGGCAGCGGGGGGGGTCGGGGAGCTGTTTTTT. Translation gives CASSQGAAGGVGELFF.

This clone was detected only once. The chain uses TRBV19 and TRBJ1-1, with D hard to call. Germline CDR1 reads LNHDA; CDR2 reads SQIVND (reference sequence). V was shortened by 2 bases and J by 7 bases, with 11 bases between the two germline ends. The CDR3 contains 13 residues. CDR3 sequence: CASSICGGNEAFF. CDR3 in DNA: TGTGCCAGTAGTATATGTGGTGGAAATGAAGCTTTCTTT.

The chain combines TRBV29-1 with TRBJ2-3; D is unresolved. Germline V CDR1 and CDR2: SQVTM, ANQGSEA. The CDR3 consists of 12 residues. V lost 8 bases to trimming and J lost 4 bases, with 13 bases between them. CDR3 DNA: TGCAGCTCGTCTCCCAGGTCAGATACGCAGTATTTT. Translated, it gives CSSSPRSDTQYF.

The chain is built from TRBV29-1 and TRBJ1-1, with D possibly TRBD1 on 6 matching bases. Per germline, CDR1 SQVTM and CDR2 ANQGSEA. The V end lost 2 bases, the J end lost 2 bases, and 21 bases lay between the germline ends. The CDR3 spans 17 residues. The CDR3 protein is CSVENIWLGTLNTEAFF. The CDR3 nucleotides are TGCAGCGTTGAAAATATATGGTTAGGGACACTCAACACTGAAGCTTTCTTT.

The rearrangement joins TRBV5-6 to TRBJ1-1; D is unclear. The V and J ends lost 0 bases and 0 bases respectively, with 12 bases between them. Germline-derived CDR1 and CDR2 are SGHDT and YYEEEE. The CDR3 contains 16 residues. The CDR3: CASSLGLLYMNTEAFF. As DNA, the CDR3 is TGTGCCAGCAGCTTGGGGCTGCTTTACATGAACACTGAAGCTTTCTTT.

The chain is built from TRBV7-9 and TRBJ2-7; 9 bases fit TRBD1. Germline V lookup: CDR1 SEHNR, CDR2 FQNEAQ (reference sequence). J lost 4 bases, V lost 6 bases, and 4 bases had no gene match. This CDR3 is built from 13 residues. The CDR3 spells CASRRDRGYEQYF. Here the CDR3 DNA reads TGTGCCAGCAGACGAGACAGGGGGTACGAGCAGTACTTC.

This chain links TRBV11-2 with TRBJ2-7; 8 nucleotides line up with TRBD1. This CDR3 contains 17 residues. Trimming cost V 1 base and J 2 bases; bases outside gene matches: 10. Germline-derived CDR1 and CDR2 are SGHAT and FQNNGV. The chain's CDR3 is CASSLVARGPGPYEQYF. Here the CDR3 DNA reads TGTGCCAGCAGCTTAGTAGCCAGGGGGCCAGGACCCTACGAGCAGTACTTC. The full variable domain, rest sourced from reference TRBV11-2 and TRBJ2-7, is EAGVAQSPRYKIIEKRQSVAFWCNPISGHATLYWYQQILGQGPKLLIQFQNNGVVDDSQLPKDRFSAERLKGVDSTLKIQPAKLEDSAVYLCASSLVARGPGPYEQYFGPGTRLTVT.